Detailed here is one T cell receptor (beta chain). The target of this receptor is not known. No per-base quality is available; no much larger clone lies one base away. These data come from a study of Tregs in tolerant kidney transplant recipients (dated by TCRdb to between 2017 and 2020). Regarding the complete study: The transplants used related donors along with nonmyeloablative bone marrow transplantation, and in the human trials mixed chimerism was transient. Before combined kidney and bone marrow transplantation, this study identified donor-specific regulatory T cells using TCRbeta sequencing and then followed those same cells after transplant.

V and J are trimmed by 0 bases and 7 bases, and the gene matches miss 5 bases of the junction. The germline V gene (reference sequence) specifies LNHNV as CDR1 and YYDKDF as CDR2. Taken from cysteine to phenylalanine, the CDR3 has 15 residues. Only CDR3 DNA is held: 45 bases, read in frame from base 1. Genomic DNA was extracted from sorted cells with the QIAGEN DNeasy Blood and Tissue Kit for TCRbeta CDR3 sequencing. High-throughput TCRbeta CDR3 sequencing, including PCR amplification with bias correction and internal controls, was performed commercially through immunoSEQ. Regarding the original processing steps: Unique productive TCRbeta sequences were defined by CDR3 nucleotide sequence where primers matched, and otherwise by CDR3 amino acid sequence together with Vbeta and Jbeta genes. To correct for sorting error, sequences found in more than one sorted population at a frequency ratio of 2:1 or less were discarded, and the remaining shared sequences were assigned to the population with the higher frequency. Donor-reactive sequences were defined as at least 5-fold expanded in CFSE-low cells versus unstimulated cells, with frequency of at least 0.01% in CFSE-low cells. Jensen-Shannon divergence, calculated on the top 100 TCRbeta sequences ranked by frequency, was used to quantify repertoire divergence. For any sample with multiple sequencing runs, sorting error was corrected in each run separately before the runs were pooled. This immuneACCESS table, as held by TCRdb, lists in-frame sequences with V and J called but not all clones. Of the missing ones, under half trace to an unresolved V gene in checked studies; the others have no known cause. D and trimming come from the DNA, and the V and J calls and clone size come from that table. Within this sample are roughly 99,000 clones, with 80% to 95% of them counted one time only. Of the sample, 0.35% to 0.55% is held by the ten largest clones.

Beyond this particular receptor, the publication reports: Because the PCR primers were changed over time for some patients, nucleotide-level comparison could not be performed across the samples from those patients. In tolerant patients, the expansion of donor-specific Tregs was greater than global Treg expansion, suggesting that the expansion was antigen-driven rather than nonspecific. The most biologically relevant and donor-specific TCRbeta repertoire appeared to be identified by expanding Tregs with activated donor B cells. Biological reproducibility was not examined directly, but technical replication error appeared to be minimal. The study was limited by small patient numbers, and the findings need validation in larger populations and under other immunosuppression protocols.

The sample's time point label, decoded: blood sample drawn before combined kidney and bone marrow transplant. Thawed PBMCs were FACS-sorted into unstimulated Tregs (CD4+CD25+CD127-), CD4+ non-Tregs (CD4+CD25-), CD4 cells and CD8 cells. The patients were a few recipients of combined kidney and bone marrow transplants from the ITN036ST trial, and samples were available only for these trial subjects. Healthy control blood was processed to PBMCs with a Ficoll density gradient and then cryopreserved, whereas patient PBMCs were collected both before and after transplant. Material: CD4+ T cells from blood, obtained before the transplant. The receptor was isolated from a human donor who received a combined kidney and bone marrow transplant. The sequence links TRBV15 to TRBJ2-7; TRBD2 fits 11 bases in the junction. The base sequence is TGTGCCACCAGCAGAGATCCGCTAGCGGGAGGTGAGCAGTACTTC. Its translation reads: CATSRDPLAGGEQYF.